The TCR beta chain under discussion was sequenced for a study of blood T cell repertoires in COVID-19. Study background: Samples of COVID-19 (acute and convalescent) were obtained from the United States, Italy and Spain. Nucleic acid was either cDNA or gDNA, and it came from T cells, B-cell-depleted T cells, or PBMCs.

The V and J ends lost 3 bases and 5 bases, in that order; junction bases with no gene match: 4. The CDR3 consists of 14 residues. Germline V gene sequence: CDR1 LNHDA, CDR2 SQIVND (reference sequence). Original handling: Reference gene primer amplification in the assay estimated nucleated cell counts. This table comes from immunoSEQ multiplex PCR, and its TCRdb copy is limited to in-frame clones, with some not included. V and J calls and clone size are given by that table; D and trimming were obtained from the DNA. The repertoire holds about 400,000 clones, with approximately 86% as singletons. The source material was peripheral blood. The chain couples TRBV19 to TRBJ2-1, with TRBD2 identical over 7 bases. This receptor was identified in a human donor in a cohort sampled during active COVID-19. The CDR3 DNA follows: TGTGCCAGTAGTATCGGCGGGGGAGACAATGAGCAGTTCTTC. Encoded protein: CASSIGGGDNEQFF.